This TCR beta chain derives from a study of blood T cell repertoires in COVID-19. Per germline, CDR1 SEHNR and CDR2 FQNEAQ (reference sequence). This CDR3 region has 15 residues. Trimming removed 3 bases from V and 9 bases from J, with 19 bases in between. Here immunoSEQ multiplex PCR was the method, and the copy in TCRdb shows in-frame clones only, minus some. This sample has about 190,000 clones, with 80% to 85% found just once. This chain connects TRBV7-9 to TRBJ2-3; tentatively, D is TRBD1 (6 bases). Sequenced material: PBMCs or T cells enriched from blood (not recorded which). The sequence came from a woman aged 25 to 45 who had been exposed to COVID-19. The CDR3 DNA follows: TGTGCCAGCAGCTTTCGGGACAACCTGAAAGGCACGCAGTATTTT. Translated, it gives CASSFRDNLKGTQYF.